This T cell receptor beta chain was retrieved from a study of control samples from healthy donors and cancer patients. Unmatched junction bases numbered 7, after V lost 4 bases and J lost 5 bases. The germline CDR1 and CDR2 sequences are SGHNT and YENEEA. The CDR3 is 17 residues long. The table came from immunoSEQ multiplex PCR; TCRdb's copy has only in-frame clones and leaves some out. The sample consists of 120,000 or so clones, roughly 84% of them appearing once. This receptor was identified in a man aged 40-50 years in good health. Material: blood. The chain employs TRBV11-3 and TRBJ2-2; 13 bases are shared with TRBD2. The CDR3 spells CASSSGLAGVRTGELFF. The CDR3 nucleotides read TGTGCCAGCAGCTCTGGACTAGCGGGGGTACGGACCGGGGAGCTGTTTTTT. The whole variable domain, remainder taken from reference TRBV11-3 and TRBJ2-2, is EAGVVQSPRYKIIEKKQPVAFWCNPISGHNTLYWYLQNLGQGPELLIRYENEEAVDDSQLPKDRFSAERLKGVDSTLKIQPAELGDSAVYLCASSSGLAGVRTGELFFGEGSRLTVL.